A single sample gave rise to the 30 T cell receptor beta chains below, sequenced in a study of blood T cell repertoires in COVID-19. The method was immunoSEQ multiplex PCR; TCRdb's version includes in-frame clones alone and lacks a portion of them. The sample shows under 350,000 clones, about 89% of them seen only once. The source material was PBMCs or T cells enriched from blood (not recorded which). The origin of the receptors is a young woman who had recovered from COVID-19.

The chain employs TRBV18 and TRBJ1-1; D is unresolved. CDR3 length equals 14 residues. Germline V gives CDR1 KGHSH, CDR2 LQKENI. Trimming removed 3 bases at V and 3 bases at J, with 11 bases between. The CDR3 is CASSPSGLYTEAFF. DNA of the CDR3: TGTGCCAGCTCACCCTCCGGGTTGTACACTGAAGCTTTCTTT.

The rearrangement links TRBV5-1 to TRBJ2-5; tentatively, D is TRBD1 (6 bases). V was shortened by 0 bases and J by 5 bases, with 11 bases between the two germline ends. Germline CDR1 SGHRS, CDR2 YFSETQ. This CDR3 comprises 14 residues. CDR3 region: CASSLDRELETQYF. The CDR3 coding sequence is TGCGCCAGCAGCTTGGACAGGGAGTTGGAGACCCAGTACTTC.

The chain joins TRBV5-6 to TRBJ1-5; 9 bases are shared with TRBD1. Germline values: CDR1 SGHDT, CDR2 YYEEEE. This CDR3 comprises 15 residues. The V gene end was trimmed by 3 bases and the J gene end by 5 bases; junction bases not matched to a gene: 6. For the CDR3, the DNA is TGTGCCAGCAGCTCCGCGACAGGGGGTTATCAGCCCCAGCATTTT. Translated, it gives CASSSATGGYQPQHF.

V gene TRBV18 combines with J gene TRBJ2-3; 7 nucleotides match TRBD1. The length of the CDR3 is 14 residues. CDR1 is KGHSH and CDR2 is LQKENI in the germline V gene. The ends lost 1 base at V and 4 bases at J; junction bases unmatched: 2. This CDR3 reads CASSPHTGADTQYF. The CDR3 DNA reads TGTGCCAGCTCACCACACACAGGGGCAGATACGCAGTATTTT.

This clone appeared a single time. The chain has TRBV7-8 and TRBJ2-3; a possible D gene is TRBD2 (5 bases). Trimming removed 4 bases from V and 2 bases from J, with 22 bases in between. This CDR3 contains 18 residues. Germline V gene data show CDR1 as SGHVS and CDR2 as FQNEAQ. This CDR3 is CASSSKTGNVLSTDTQYF. The DNA for the CDR3 is TGTGCCAGCAGCTCCAAGACCGGGAATGTCCTCTCCACAGATACGCAGTATTTT.

The chain combines TRBV30 with TRBJ1-6, with a possible D match to TRBD1 (5 bases). Germline CDR1 and CDR2: GTSNPN and SVGIG (reference sequence). V lost 0 bases and J 10 bases, leaving 10 bases between the germline ends. The CDR3 extends over 13 amino acids. The CDR3 loop is CAWSVRGNSPLHF. The CDR3 bases are TGTGCCTGGAGTGTACGGGGGAACTCACCCCTCCACTTT.

The rearrangement uses TRBV18 and TRBJ1-1; 8 bases align to TRBD1. CDR3 length: 13 residues. Germline V CDR1 and CDR2: KGHSH, LQKENI. Germline trimming cut 4 bases from V and 8 bases from J; bases unmatched to any gene: 6. The CDR3 sequence is CASSLGQGLEAFF. The CDR3 DNA reads TGTGCCAGCTCACTCGGACAGGGTTTGGAAGCTTTCTTT.

The chain links TRBV7-2 to TRBJ1-2; 8 bases line up with TRBD1. Losses at the gene ends were 4 bases for V and 8 bases for J; bases not matched to a gene: 18. The CDR3 consists of 17 residues. Germline V gives CDR1 SGHTA, CDR2 FQGNSA. CDR3 residues: CASSSLPGTGPSIGYTF. As DNA, the CDR3 is TGTGCCAGCAGCTCCCTTCCCGGGACAGGCCCGTCTATCGGCTACACCTTC.

The chain recombines TRBV7-2 with TRBJ2-5; possibly TRBD2 for D (5 bases). In germline, CDR1 is SGHTA, CDR2 FQGNSA. Trimming took 6 bases from V and 5 from J, leaving 10 bases between them. There are 12 residues in the CDR3. The CDR3: CASSRPGETQYF. The CDR3 nucleotides read TGTGCCAGCAGTCGTCCGGGGGAGACCCAGTACTTC.

This rearrangement joins TRBV29-1 to TRBJ2-7; TRBD2 agrees at 12 bases. CDR1 and CDR2 from the germline V gene are SQVTM and ANQGSEA. V gave up 0 bases and J gave up 4 bases; unmatched junction bases: 7. This CDR3 is built from 16 residues. The CDR3 region has the DNA TGCAGCGTTGAAGAGGCTAGCGGGAGGGCCGGGTACGAGCAGTACTTC. Its translation is CSVEEASGRAGYEQYF.

The V and J genes are TRBV5-8 and TRBJ2-1; TRBD1 aligns across 8 bases. V shed 2 bases and J 4 bases; nucleotides not matched to a gene: 5. The germline V gene has CDR1 SGHTS and CDR2 YDEGEE. CDR3 size: 15 residues. The CDR3 is CASSFPGQVYNEQFF. The CDR3 bases are TGTGCCAGCAGCTTCCCGGGACAGGTATACAATGAGCAGTTCTTC.

The rearrangement uses TRBV19 and TRBJ2-1, with a tentative D call TRBD2 (5 bases). The CDR3 sequence is 12 residues long. Looked up from germline, CDR1 is LNHDA and CDR2 is SQIVND (reference sequence). Trimming stripped 1 base from V and 11 bases from J, with 9 bases between. In DNA form, the CDR3 reads TGTGCCAGTAGTATAGGAGGGTTAAAGCAGTTCTTC. This gives the protein CASSIGGLKQFF. The full variable domain, completed using reference TRBV19 and TRBJ2-1, is DGGITQSPKYLFRKEGQNVTLSCEQNLNHDAMYWYRQDPGQGLRLIYYSQIVNDFQKGDIAEGYSVSREKKESFPLTVTSAQKNPTAFYLCASSIGGLKQFFGPGTRLTVL.

The chain is built from TRBV7-8 and TRBJ2-3; TRBD2 agrees at 9 bases. Germline CDR1 is SGHVS and CDR2 is FQNEAQ. This CDR3 comprises 16 residues. With V trimmed by 1 base and J by 2 bases, 4 bases remained unmatched. CDR3 sequence reads: CASSLVSGGNTDTQYF. CDR3 coding DNA: TGTGCCAGCAGCTTAGTTAGCGGGGGTAACACAGATACGCAGTATTTT.

V gene TRBV10-1 combines with J gene TRBJ2-2; the match to TRBD2 covers 12 bases. Germline V lookup: CDR1 WNHNN, CDR2 SYGVQD (reference sequence). The CDR3 loop spans 17 amino acids. V gave up 3 bases and J gave up 6 bases; unmatched junction bases: 8. CDR3 residues: CASSDSGLAGSAGELFF. The CDR3 DNA is TGCGCCAGCAGTGATTCCGGACTAGCGGGATCCGCCGGGGAGCTGTTTTTT.

The chain has TRBV2 and TRBJ2-3; 8 bases are shared with TRBD2. The CDR3 loop spans 15 amino acids. V lost 1 base and J lost 6; bases outside the gene matches: 6. Germline V gene data show CDR1 as SNHLY and CDR2 as FYNNEI. The CDR3 loop reads CASSEGVAGLDTQYF. The CDR3 DNA reads TGTGCCAGCAGTGAAGGGGTAGCGGGGTTGGATACGCAGTATTTT.

This clone was counted once. The rearrangement uses TRBV5-1 and TRBJ1-3; D might be TRBD1 (5 bases). Germline V lookup: CDR1 SGHRS, CDR2 YFSETQ. The length of the CDR3 is 16 residues. The V end lost 3 bases, the J end lost 2 bases, and 15 bases lay between the germline ends. The CDR3 loop is CASSSLLGGAGNTIYF. The CDR3 DNA is TGCGCCAGCAGCTCCCTATTGGGGGGAGCTGGAAACACCATATATTTT.

The DNA of the CDR3 is TGTGCCAGCAGTTCCTTGGGGCAGGGTGGTGAAAAACTGTTTTTT. This codes for CASSSLGQGGEKLFF. The rearrangement links TRBV5-6 to TRBJ1-4, with D tentatively TRBD1 (5 bases). V lost 5 bases and J 7 bases, leaving 18 bases between the germline ends. CDR1 is SGHDT and CDR2 is YYEEEE in the germline V gene. The CDR3 runs to 15 residues.

The CDR3 loop reads CASSSLRDRGFRNEQFF. The DNA of the CDR3 is TGTGCCAGCAGCTCACTCCGGGACAGGGGGTTTAGGAATGAGCAGTTCTTC. The rearrangement links TRBV5-4 to TRBJ2-1; TRBD1 matches at 11 bases. The V gene's germline CDR1 is SGHNT and CDR2 YYREEE (reference sequence). The CDR3 covers 17 residues. Trimming cost V 3 bases and J 7 bases; bases outside gene matches: 12. Full variable domain (remainder filled in from reference TRBV5-4 and TRBJ2-1): ETGVTQSPTHLIKTRGQQVTLRCSSQSGHNTVSWYQQALGQGPQFIFQYYREEENGRGNFPPRFSGLQFPNYSSELNVNALELDDSALYLCASSSLRDRGFRNEQFFGPGTRLTVL.

This rearrangement joins TRBV4-1 to TRBJ1-5; 7 nucleotides match TRBD1. This CDR3 has 17 residues. Per the germline V gene, CDR1 is MGHRA and CDR2 is YSYEKL. The junction had 11 bases not matched to a gene; V was cut back by 5 bases and J by 1 base. Written as DNA, the CDR3 is TGCGCCAGCAGCTTTAGAATGCCAGGGGGGAGCAATCAGCCCCAGCATTTT. Protein: CASSFRMPGGSNQPQHF.

This chain connects TRBV28 to TRBJ2-7; TRBD1 agrees at 9 bases. The germline V gene encodes CDR1 MDHEN and CDR2 SYDVKM. V gave up 0 bases and J gave up 3 bases; unmatched junction bases: 3. The CDR3 runs to 15 residues. The CDR3 region is CASSLWGQGNYEQYF. In DNA, the CDR3 is TGTGCCAGCAGTTTATGGGGACAGGGTAACTACGAGCAGTACTTC. The variable domain in full, completed from reference TRBV28 and TRBJ2-7, reads DVKVTQSSRYLVKRTGEKVFLECVQDMDHENMFWYRQDPGLGLRLIYFSYDVKMKEKGDIPEGYSVSREKKERFSLILESASTNQTSMYLCASSLWGQGNYEQYFGPGTRLTVT.

The rearrangement links TRBV3-1 (or the pseudogene TRBV3-2) to TRBJ1-6; D remains unclear. CDR1 and CDR2 (germline): LGHDT, YNNKEL (reference sequence). Trimming removed 0 bases from V and 5 bases from J, with 14 bases in between. There are 17 residues in the CDR3. CDR3 nucleotides: TGTGCCAGCAGCCAAGATCGCGGCACCTCGAATAATTCACCCCTCCACTTT. This encodes CASSQDRGTSNNSPLHF.

This rearrangement joins TRBV9 to TRBJ1-1; unclear D gene. Germline V gene sequence: CDR1 SGDLS, CDR2 YYNGEE. Trimming shortened V by 4 bases and J by 1 base, and 11 bases separated the two germline ends. This CDR3 contains 14 residues. The CDR3 is CASSTGGRNTEAFF. The CDR3 region has the DNA TGTGCCAGCAGCACCGGAGGGAGGAACACTGAAGCTTTCTTT.

V is TRBV18 and J is TRBJ2-7; 10 bases fit TRBD1. The length of the CDR3 is 18 residues. Trimming took 0 bases from V and 5 from J; bases not matched to a gene: 13. Germline V gives CDR1 KGHSH, CDR2 LQKENI. CDR3 amino acids: CASSPPFDPGQGWHEQYF. CDR3 sequence (DNA): TGTGCCAGCTCACCACCGTTCGATCCGGGACAGGGGTGGCACGAGCAGTACTTC.

This clone came up once. This chain links TRBV7-2 with TRBJ2-1; 9 bases map to TRBD2. V shed 5 bases, J shed 8 bases, and the junction held 19 bases outside the gene matches. The CDR3 consists of 18 residues. Germline loops: CDR1 SGHTA, CDR2 FQGNSA. The CDR3 protein is CASSPNYSSGVWGDEQFF. In DNA form, the CDR3 reads TGTGCCAGCAGCCCAAACTATTCTAGCGGGGTCTGGGGGGATGAGCAGTTCTTC.

This chain connects TRBV6-2 or TRBV6-3 to TRBJ1-2, with 10 bases lining up with TRBD1. This CDR3 comprises 15 residues. The V and J ends lost 5 bases and 7 bases, in that order; junction bases with no gene match: 10. Germline lookup yields CDR1 MNHEY and CDR2 SVGEGT. The CDR3 region is CASSQTGTGARGYTF. The CDR3 nucleotides read TGTGCCAGCAGTCAAACCGGGACAGGGGCTCGTGGCTACACCTTC.

The chain joins TRBV30 to TRBJ2-5, with 7 bases aligning to TRBD2. Germline lookup yields CDR1 GTSNPN and CDR2 SVGIG (reference sequence). There are 13 residues in the CDR3. The J segment lost 5 bases and the V segment lost 5 bases, leaving 8 bases of the junction unmatched. CDR3 in DNA: TGTGCCTGGGGGAGGGACTTGGGGGAGACCCAGTACTTC. This encodes CAWGRDLGETQYF.

The chain employs TRBV3-1 (or the pseudogene TRBV3-2) and TRBJ1-3, with D maybe TRBD1 (5 bases). The CDR3 sequence is 13 residues long. V lost 5 bases and J 4 bases, leaving 9 bases between the germline ends. Germline assignment: CDR1 LGHDT and CDR2 YNNKEL (reference sequence). The CDR3, as DNA: TGTGCCAGCAGCATGGGGCGAGGAAACACCATATATTTT. Residues: CASSMGRGNTIYF.

The J gene is TRBJ2-3, the V gene TRBV28, with D possibly TRBD1 on 5 matching bases. Germline V CDR1 and CDR2: MDHEN, SYDVKM. The V end was cut by 1 base, the J end by 0 bases, with 11 bases between. CDR3 length equals 16 residues. CDR3 sequence (DNA): TGTGCCAGCAGTTTATCAGGGCCTCCTAGCACAGATACGCAGTATTTT. This codes for CASSLSGPPSTDTQYF.

The rearrangement links TRBV20-1 to TRBJ1-2, with TRBD1 as a possible D gene (5 bases). CDR1 is DFQATT, CDR2 SNEGSKA, per germline (reference sequence). This CDR3 contains 11 residues. The CDR3 bases are TGCACTCTGGATCCAGGGTATGGCTACACCTTC. Protein: CTLDPGYGYTF.

V usage is TRBV6-5 and J usage is TRBJ1-5, with D maybe TRBD1 (5 bases). The germline V and J ends were trimmed by 3 bases and 9 bases, with 15 bases remaining between them. Germline-derived CDR1 and CDR2 are MNHEY and SVGAGI. The CDR3 is 14 amino acids. For the CDR3, the DNA is TGTGCCAGCAGTTATGCCTTCGGGGGTCGGCCCCAGCATTTT. Translated: CASSYAFGGRPQHF.